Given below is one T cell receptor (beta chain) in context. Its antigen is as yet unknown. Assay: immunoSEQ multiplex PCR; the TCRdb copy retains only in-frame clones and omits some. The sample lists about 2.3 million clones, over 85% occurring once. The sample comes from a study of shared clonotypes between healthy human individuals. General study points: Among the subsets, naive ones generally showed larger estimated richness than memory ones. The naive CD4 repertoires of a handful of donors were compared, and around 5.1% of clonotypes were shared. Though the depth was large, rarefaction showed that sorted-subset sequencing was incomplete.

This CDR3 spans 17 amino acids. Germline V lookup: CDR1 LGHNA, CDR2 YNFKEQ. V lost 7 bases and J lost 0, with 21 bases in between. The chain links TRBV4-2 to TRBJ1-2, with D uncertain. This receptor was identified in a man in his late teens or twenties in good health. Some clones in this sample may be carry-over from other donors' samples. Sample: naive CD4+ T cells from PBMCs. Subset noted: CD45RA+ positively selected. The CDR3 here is CASTLNPSGLTNYGYTF. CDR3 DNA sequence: TGTGCCAGCACCCTAAACCCCTCCGGCCTTACTAACTATGGCTACACCTTC.